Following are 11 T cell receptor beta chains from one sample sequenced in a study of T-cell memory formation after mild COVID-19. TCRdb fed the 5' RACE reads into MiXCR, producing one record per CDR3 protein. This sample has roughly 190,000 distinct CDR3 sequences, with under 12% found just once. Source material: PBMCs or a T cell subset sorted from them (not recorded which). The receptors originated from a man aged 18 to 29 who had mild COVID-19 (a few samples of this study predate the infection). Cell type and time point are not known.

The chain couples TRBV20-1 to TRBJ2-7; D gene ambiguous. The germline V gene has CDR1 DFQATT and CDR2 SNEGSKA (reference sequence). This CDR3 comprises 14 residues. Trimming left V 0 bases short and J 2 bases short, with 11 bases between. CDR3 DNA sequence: TGCAGTGCTAGAGATGCTGGAGATGCCTACGAGCAGTACGTC. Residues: CSARDAGDAYEQYV.

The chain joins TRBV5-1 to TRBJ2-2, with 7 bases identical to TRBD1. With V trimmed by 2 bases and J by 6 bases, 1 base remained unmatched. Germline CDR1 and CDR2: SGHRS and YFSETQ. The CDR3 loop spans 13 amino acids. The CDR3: CASSFDRAGELFF. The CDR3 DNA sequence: TGCGCCAGCAGCTTCGACAGGGCCGGGGAGCTGTTTTTT.

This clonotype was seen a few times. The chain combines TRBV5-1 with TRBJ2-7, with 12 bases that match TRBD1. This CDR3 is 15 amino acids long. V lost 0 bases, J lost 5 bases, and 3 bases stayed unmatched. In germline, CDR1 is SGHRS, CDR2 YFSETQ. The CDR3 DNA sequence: TGCGCCAGCAGCTTGGAAGGGACAGGGGGCAACGAGCAGTACTTC. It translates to CASSLEGTGGNEQYF.

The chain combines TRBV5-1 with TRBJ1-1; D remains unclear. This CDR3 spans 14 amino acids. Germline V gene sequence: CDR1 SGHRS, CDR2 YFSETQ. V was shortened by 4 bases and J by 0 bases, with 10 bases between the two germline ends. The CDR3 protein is CASSPGPVNTEAFF. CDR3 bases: TGCGCCAGCAGCCCCGGGCCAGTGAACACTGAAGCTTTCTTT. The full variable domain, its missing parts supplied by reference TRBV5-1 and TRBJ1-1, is KAGVTQTPRYLIKTRGQQVTLSCSPISGHRSVSWYQQTPGQGLQFLFEYFSETQRNKGNFPGRFSGRQFSNSRSEMNVSTLELGDSALYLCASSPGPVNTEAFFGQGTRLTVV.

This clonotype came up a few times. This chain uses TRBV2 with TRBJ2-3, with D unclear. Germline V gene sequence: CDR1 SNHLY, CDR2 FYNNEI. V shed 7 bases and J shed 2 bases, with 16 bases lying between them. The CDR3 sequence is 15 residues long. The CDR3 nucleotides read TGTGCCAGCAAAAATCGACTGCGGTACACAGATACGCAGTATTTT. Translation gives CASKNRLRYTDTQYF.

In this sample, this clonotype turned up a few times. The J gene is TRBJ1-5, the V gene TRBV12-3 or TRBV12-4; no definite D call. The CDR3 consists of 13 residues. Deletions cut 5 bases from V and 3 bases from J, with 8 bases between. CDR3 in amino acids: CASSQILNQPQHF. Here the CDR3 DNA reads TGTGCCAGCAGTCAGATCCTCAATCAGCCCCAGCATTTT.

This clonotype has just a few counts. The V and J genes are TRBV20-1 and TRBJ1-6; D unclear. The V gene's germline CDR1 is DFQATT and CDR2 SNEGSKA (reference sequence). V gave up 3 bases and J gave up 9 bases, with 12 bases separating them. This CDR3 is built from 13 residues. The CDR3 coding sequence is TGCAGTGCTAGGAGTTACCTCGGTTCACCCCTCCACTTT. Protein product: CSARSYLGSPLHF.

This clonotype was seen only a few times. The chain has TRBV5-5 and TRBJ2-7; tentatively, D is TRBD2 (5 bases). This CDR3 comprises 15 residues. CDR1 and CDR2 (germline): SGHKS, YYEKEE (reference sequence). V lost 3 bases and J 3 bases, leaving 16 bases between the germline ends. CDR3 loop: CASSWRTSTFYEQYF. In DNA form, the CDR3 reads TGTGCCAGCAGCTGGAGGACCTCCACCTTCTACGAGCAGTACTTC.

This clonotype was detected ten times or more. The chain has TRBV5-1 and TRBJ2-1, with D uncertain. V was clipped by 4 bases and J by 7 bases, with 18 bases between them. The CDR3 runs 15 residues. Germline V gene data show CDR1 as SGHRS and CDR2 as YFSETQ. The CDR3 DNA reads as TGCGCCAGCAGCCTGGACCCTTCGTCAGGAAATGAGCAGTTCTTC. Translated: CASSLDPSSGNEQFF.

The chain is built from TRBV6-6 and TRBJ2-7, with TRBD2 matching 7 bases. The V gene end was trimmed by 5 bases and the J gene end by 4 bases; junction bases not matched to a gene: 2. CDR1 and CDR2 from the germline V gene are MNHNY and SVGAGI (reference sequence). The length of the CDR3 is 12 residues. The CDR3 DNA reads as TGTGCCAGCAGTCGTAGCGGGTACGAGCAGTACGTC. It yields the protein CASSRSGYEQYV.

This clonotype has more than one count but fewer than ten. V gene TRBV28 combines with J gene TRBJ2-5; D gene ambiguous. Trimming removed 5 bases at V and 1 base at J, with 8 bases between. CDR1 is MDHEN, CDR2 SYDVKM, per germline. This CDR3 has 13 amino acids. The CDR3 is CASSRSSQETQYF. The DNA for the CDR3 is TGTGCCAGCAGTCGGTCCTCCCAAGAGACCCAGTACTTC.